This entry describes one T cell receptor (beta chain). What it binds is not known. These data are taken from a study of beta chain features in type 1 diabetes. For the study at large: Similarity in age, gender and cell yields was seen between patients and healthy donors. Notes on the study in general: HLA effects on TCRB rearrangement stayed unresolved here. Shortening that was moderate but significant affected the TCRB CDR3s of Type 1 diabetes patients in all four CD4+ subsets.

Every isolated RNA sample was fully reverse transcribed, so sequencing captured expressed TCRB transcripts. The data were produced by immunoSEQ multiplex PCR, yet TCRdb's version contains in-frame clones alone and is incomplete. The sample shows about 700,000 clones, about an eighth of them seen only once. The V and J ends lost 4 bases and 5 bases respectively, with 20 bases between them. Germline-derived CDR1 and CDR2 are KGHSH and LQKENI. The CDR3 totals 16 residues. The sample comprised naive CD4+ T cells from blood. This receptor was obtained from a man aged 18 to 29 with type 1 diabetes. This chain links TRBV18 with TRBJ2-5, with D uncertain. For the CDR3, the DNA is TGTGCCAGCTCACTCCTACTCGGCGGTACTGGGGAGACCCAGTACTTC. Translating it yields CASSLLLGGTGETQYF.